This T cell receptor (beta chain) is from a study of control samples from healthy donors and cancer patients. The CDR3 is 15 residues long. Germline CDR1 and CDR2: SGHTA and FQGNSA. V gave up 1 base and J gave up 1 base; unmatched junction bases: 3. Here immunoSEQ multiplex PCR was the method, and the copy in TCRdb shows in-frame clones only, minus some. The table records tens of thousands of clones, 94% of them present only once. Sequencing was performed on blood. The rearrangement uses TRBV7-2 and TRBJ2-5; TRBD2 matches at 7 bases. The TCR comes from a man aged 55-75 years in good health. CDR3 amino acids: CASSLVGGIQETQYF. In nucleotides, the CDR3 is TGTGCCAGCAGCTTAGTGGGGGGGATCCAAGAGACCCAGTACTTC. Variable domain in full (rest from reference TRBV7-2 and TRBJ2-5): GAGVSQSPSNKVTEKGKDVELRCDPISGHTALYWYRQSLGQGLEFLIYFQGNSAPDKSGLPSDRFSAERTGGSVSTLTIQRTQQEDSAVYLCASSLVGGIQETQYFGPGTRLLVL.